Shown below are 20 T cell receptor beta chains from a single sample sequenced in a study of T-cell reconstitution after alpha-beta-depleted transplantation in children. Unique molecular identifiers were incorporated into the prepared TCRbeta library. Each CDR3 protein gets one entry after TCRdb re-called the PCR reads with MiXCR. The sample has 350,000 to 450,000 distinct CDR3 sequences, about 14% seen once. The starting material was PBMCs, obtained from the stem cell graft. The source is a human donor who donated a stem cell graft to a child with Fanconi anemia.

This clonotype was seen only a few times. The V and J genes are TRBV5-1 and TRBJ2-6; D possibly corresponds to TRBD1 (5 bases). The CDR3 totals 15 residues. Trimming left V 0 bases short and J 2 bases short, with 6 bases between. Germline V gene data show CDR1 as SGHRS and CDR2 as YFSETQ. CDR3 amino acids: CASSLETAGANVLTF. The CDR3 DNA is TGCGCCAGCAGCTTGGAGACAGCTGGGGCCAACGTCCTGACTTTC.

V usage is TRBV7-9 and J usage is TRBJ1-4; D gene unclear. CDR1 and CDR2 from the germline V gene are SEHNR and FQNEAQ (reference sequence). The germline V and J ends were trimmed by 5 bases and 3 bases, with 16 bases remaining between them. CDR3 length: 16 amino acids. The DNA of the CDR3 is TGTGCCAGCAGCCAAAGGAGCTCGAGAGCTAATGAAAAACTGTTTTTT. This sequence encodes CASSQRSSRANEKLFF. Using reference TRBV7-9 and TRBJ1-4 for the parts outside the CDR3, the full variable domain is DTGVSQNPRHKITKRGQNVTFRCDPISEHNRLYWYRQTLGQGPEFLTYFQNEAQLEKSRLLSDRFSAERPKGSFSTLEIQRTEQGDSAMYLCASSQRSSRANEKLFFGSGTQLSVL.

This clonotype was picked up a small number of times. The chain uses TRBV5-1 and TRBJ2-3; D is perhaps TRBD1 or TRBD2 (6 bases each). Germline V lookup: CDR1 SGHRS, CDR2 YFSETQ. V lost 2 bases and J 4 bases, leaving 11 bases between the germline ends. This CDR3 has 14 residues. The DNA for the CDR3 is TGCGCCAGCAGCTTTATCGGGGGCTCAGATACGCAGTATTTT. Amino acids: CASSFIGGSDTQYF.

This clonotype was seen a few times. The chain combines TRBV20-1 with TRBJ1-2; TRBD1 matches 7 bases. Germline-derived CDR1 and CDR2 are DFQATT and SNEGSKA (reference sequence). Unmatched junction bases numbered 5, after V lost 0 bases and J lost 7 bases. There are 13 residues in the CDR3. The CDR3 bases are TGCAGTGCTAGAGATCCCCAGGGGGTTGGCTACACCTTC. It encodes CSARDPQGVGYTF.

This clonotype was counted only a few times. The chain uses TRBV4-3 and TRBJ2-3, with D tentatively TRBD1 (5 bases). The CDR3 has 16 amino acids. Germline CDR1 LGHNA, CDR2 YSLEER. V was trimmed by 1 base and J by 2 bases, leaving 13 bases between them. The CDR3 protein is CASSQGPLRDTDTQYF. In DNA, the CDR3 is TGCGCCAGCAGCCAAGGGCCGCTCAGGGACACAGATACGCAGTATTTT.

The V call is TRBV5-1, the J call TRBJ1-1; D is undetermined. V lost 3 bases to trimming and J lost 6 bases, with 12 bases between them. The CDR3 totals 13 residues. In germline, CDR1 is SGHRS, CDR2 YFSETQ. The chain's CDR3 is CASSSDQGAEAFF. The CDR3 region has the DNA TGCGCCAGCAGCTCGGACCAAGGCGCTGAAGCTTTCTTT.

The table lists this clonotype with many counts. J is TRBJ1-4 and V is TRBV4-2, with D unresolved. This CDR3 is 14 amino acids long. Germline-derived CDR1 and CDR2 are LGHNA and YNFKEQ. V shed 1 base and J shed 7 bases, with 10 bases lying between them. CDR3: CASSQGWPSEKLFF. The DNA for the CDR3 is TGTGCCAGCAGCCAAGGATGGCCGTCTGAAAAACTGTTTTTT.

The genes are TRBV9 and TRBJ1-3; D unclear. There are 13 residues in the CDR3. Trimming shortened V by 0 bases and J by 4 bases, and 5 bases separated the two germline ends. Germline lookup yields CDR1 SGDLS and CDR2 YYNGEE. The CDR3 DNA sequence: TGTGCCAGCAGCGTAGCGCCAGGAAACACCATATATTTT. It translates to CASSVAPGNTIYF.

This clonotype was picked up many times. This chain links TRBV5-1 with TRBJ2-3, with D tentatively TRBD2 (6 bases). Trimming stripped 0 bases from V and 6 bases from J, with 14 bases between. CDR3 length: 15 residues. Germline V gene data show CDR1 as SGHRS and CDR2 as YFSETQ. The CDR3 DNA follows: TGCGCCAGCAGCTTGGAGGGCACTAGCATCGATACGCAGTATTTT. This encodes CASSLEGTSIDTQYF.

A few counts support this clonotype. The chain is built from TRBV10-3 and TRBJ2-7; 9 positions match TRBD2. Germline assignment: CDR1 ENHRY and CDR2 SYGVKD. With 2 bases clipped from V and 2 bases from J, the junction kept 7 bases outside the gene matches. This CDR3 region has 16 residues. CDR3 DNA sequence: TGTGCCATCAGTGAGGCACTAGCGGGTGCTACCTACGAGCAGTACTTC. This sequence encodes CAISEALAGATYEQYF.

This clonotype was observed a few times. The rearrangement uses TRBV5-1 and TRBJ1-3; D is undetermined. The germline V gene encodes CDR1 SGHRS and CDR2 YFSETQ. The V and J ends lost 5 bases and 2 bases respectively, with 8 bases between them. CDR3 length equals 13 residues. CDR3 loop: CASRADTGNTIYF. CDR3 nucleotide sequence: TGCGCCAGCAGAGCCGATACTGGAAACACCATATATTTT. The full variable domain, its missing parts supplied by reference TRBV5-1 and TRBJ1-3, is KAGVTQTPRYLIKTRGQQVTLSCSPISGHRSVSWYQQTPGQGLQFLFEYFSETQRNKGNFPGRFSGRQFSNSRSEMNVSTLELGDSALYLCASRADTGNTIYFGEGSWLTVV.

A few counts support this clonotype. This chain joins TRBV20-1 and TRBJ1-1, with D unresolved. The CDR3 covers 13 residues. V lost 1 base and J lost 6, with 12 bases in between. Germline loops: CDR1 DFQATT, CDR2 SNEGSKA (reference sequence). The CDR3: CSARVHPGAEAFF. The CDR3 DNA sequence: TGCAGTGCTAGAGTTCATCCTGGAGCTGAAGCTTTCTTT.

The V call is TRBV5-1, the J call TRBJ2-3; 8 nucleotides align to TRBD1. V was pared by 6 bases and J by 2 bases, with 8 bases of the junction left unmatched. This CDR3 contains 15 residues. CDR1 is SGHRS and CDR2 is YFSETQ in the germline V gene. The CDR3 coding sequence is TGCGCCAGCAAAAGAACAGGGGGGTCCACAGATACGCAGTATTTT. Amino acids: CASKRTGGSTDTQYF.

CDR3: CASSLESGLSTDTQYF. The DNA for the CDR3 is TGCGCCAGCAGCTTGGAATCTGGGCTGAGCACAGATACGCAGTATTTT. The chain couples TRBV5-1 to TRBJ2-3; D gene unclear. V lost 0 bases and J lost 0, with 11 bases in between. The CDR3 spans 16 residues. CDR1 SGHRS and CDR2 YFSETQ come from the germline V gene.

This chain uses TRBV11-1 with TRBJ2-2, with 13 positions matching TRBD2. V shed 3 bases, J shed 3 bases, and the junction held 7 bases outside the gene matches. The germline gives CDR1 SGHAT, CDR2 FQDESV (reference sequence). This CDR3 spans 18 amino acids. The CDR3, as DNA: TGTGCCAGCAGCTTGAGTCGGGGACTAGCGGGGTACACCGGGGAGCTGTTTTTT. Its protein is CASSLSRGLAGYTGELFF. Together with reference TRBV11-1 and TRBJ2-2, the CDR3 gives the full variable domain: EAEVAQSPRYKITEKSQAVAFWCDPISGHATLYWYRQILGQGPELLVQFQDESVVDDSQLPKDRFSAERLKGVDSTLKIQPAELGDSAMYLCASSLSRGLAGYTGELFFGEGSRLTVL.

A word on this clonotype: Given a much more abundant clone one base away, this may be a read error. The J gene is TRBJ2-2, the V gene TRBV6-5, with D possibly matching TRBD1 (5 bases). The CDR3 contains 16 residues. Germline V gene sequence: CDR1 MNHEY, CDR2 SVGAGI. CDR3 protein: CVSSYRTAGMPGELFF. For the CDR3, the DNA is TGTGTCAGCAGTTACAGGACCGCAGGGATGCCCGGGGAGCTGTTTTTT.

Ten or more counts support this clonotype. V gene TRBV10-2 combines with J gene TRBJ1-6; the match to TRBD1 covers 7 bases. V was pared by 2 bases and J by 7 bases, with 8 bases of the junction left unmatched. The CDR3 has 16 residues. Germline V gene sequence: CDR1 WSHSY, CDR2 SAAADI. Here the CDR3 DNA reads TGCGCCAGCAGTGAGGGACACGGGACAGCGAATTCACCCCTCCACTTT. This gives the protein CASSEGHGTANSPLHF.

This chain links TRBV5-1 with TRBJ1-1, with 11 bases lining up with TRBD1. This CDR3 has 14 amino acids. The ends lost 4 bases at V and 4 bases at J; junction bases unmatched: 3. CDR1 is SGHRS, CDR2 YFSETQ, per germline. CDR3 residues: CASSGQGASTEAFF. DNA for the CDR3: TGCGCCAGCAGCGGACAGGGGGCGAGCACTGAAGCTTTCTTT.

This clonotype was recorded at least ten times. The J gene is TRBJ2-5, the V gene TRBV12-3 or TRBV12-4, with D perhaps matching TRBD1 (5 bases). V dropped 6 bases and J dropped 5 bases, with 16 bases sitting between them. This CDR3 contains 14 residues. CDR3 loop: CASSRIKGLETQYF. Here the CDR3 DNA reads TGTGCCAGCAGCCGAATCAAGGGGCTGGAGACCCAGTACTTC.

The sample holds many counts of this clonotype. The chain is built from TRBV10-3 and TRBJ2-2; no clear D gene. Trimming took off 3 bases at V and 0 bases at J, with 5 bases between the two ends. The CDR3 sequence is 14 residues long. Looked up from germline, CDR1 is ENHRY and CDR2 is SYGVKD. Here the CDR3 DNA reads TGTGCCATCAGTGATCCCCCGAACACCGGGGAGCTGTTTTTT. Its protein product is CAISDPPNTGELFF.